This T cell receptor (beta chain) is drawn from a study of regulatory T cells in long-lasting Graves disease. Noted time point: newly diagnosed GD, antithyroid drugs for less than 3 months. Generation of the TCR library employed RNA extracted from PBMCs. Germline V gene lookup returns CDR1 MGHRA and CDR2 YSYEKL. Trimming stripped 0 bases from V and 1 base from J, with 15 bases between. The CDR3 spans 18 residues. Building of the TCR beta libraries involved iRepertoire HTBI primers and Arm-PCR of CDR3 regions. Each CDR3 protein is one row after TCRdb ran MiXCR on the multiplex PCR reads. The sample yields 550,000 to 650,000 distinct CDR3 sequences, about 16% seen once. A further study also used this sample, focusing on T cells in Graves' hyperthyroidism and ophthalmopathy.

The sequenced sample was peripheral blood mononuclear cells (PBMCs), obtained at new diagnosis, from a patient treated with antithyroid drugs. The chain carries TRBV4-1 and TRBJ2-2, with D maybe TRBD1 (5 bases). The sequence was obtained from a man aged 18 to 29 with Graves disease. CDR3: CASSQDQAGKWNTGELFF. For the CDR3, the DNA is TGCGCCAGCAGCCAAGATCAGGCAGGGAAGTGGAACACCGGGGAGCTGTTTTTT.